The clone carrying this T cell receptor (beta chain) has a handful of counts. Its antigen is still unknown. This entry comes from a study of CD8 T cells in ankylosing spondylitis. Study outcomes and limitations: Within ankylosing spondylitis blood, a TCR beta motif made up of several highly homologous variants appeared to be characteristic. Disease-linked clones had a CD8+ phenotype and relatively low frequency in peripheral blood. Reportedly, significant enrichment of disease-linked clones occurred in matched ankylosing spondylitis synovial fluid.

Quantitative 5'-RACE with molecular barcodes generated TCR beta libraries. TCRdb recomputed calls from the 5' RACE reads with MiXCR, one row per CDR3 protein. The sample holds about 24,000 distinct CDR3 sequences, around a sixth seen once. The V gene lost 0 bases and the J gene lost 4 bases, with 20 bases spanning the gap. CDR1 SGHRS and CDR2 YFSETQ come from the germline V gene. The CDR3 is 18 residues long. V usage is TRBV5-1 and J usage is TRBJ2-1; tentatively, D is TRBD1 (5 bases). The sequence came from a male donor with ankylosing spondylitis or in good health (not recorded which). Sequenced input: blood. CDR3: CASSLVPTGGLGYNEQFF. The CDR3 DNA follows: TGCGCCAGCAGCTTGGTCCCCACAGGTGGGTTGGGGTACAATGAGCAGTTCTTC.